These T cell receptor beta chains were read from a single sample in a study of breast tumors, draining lymph nodes, adjacent tissues. TCRdb reprocessed the multiplex PCR reads with MiXCR, giving one entry per CDR3 protein. The sample contains around 230,000 distinct CDR3 sequences, less than 40% of which appear only once. Sequenced: axillary lymph node tissue. Every receptor here comes from a female donor with breast cancer. Some clones in this sample may be carry-over from other donors' samples. CDR3s leave out the opening cysteine and the closing phenylalanine or tryptophan. A D gene is named only where the DNA matches it firmly. Size tells how often a clone was seen (once, few, many) or the class of an expanded clone, and some rows leave it out.

>TRBV6-6|many|.
ASRHTTRGDYEQY
>TRBV19|many|TRBD2
ASSIRAGEYEQY
>TRBV20-1|many|.
SGSAVGTQY
>TRBV7-2|once|.
ASSSYGNT
>TRBV27|.|TRBD2
ASSRAGGFERNLYEQY
>TRBV9|.|TRBD2
ASSVDRLAGPDTGELF
>TRBV29-1|many|.
SVEDNHTGTQY
>TRBV27|few|TRBD1
ASSFRGQAGNSPLH
>TRBV7-9|many|.
ASSLDYYGYT
>TRBV12-3/TRBV12-4|.|TRBD2
ASSRHRTSEIYEQH
>TRBV20-1|many|TRBD2
SASGLAGYQETQY
>TRBV9|.|.
TSSLGGYEGTGELF
>TRBV27|few|TRBD2
ASSRQGLATGELF
>TRBV6-5|many|.
ASSYSIGTIVNEQF
>TRBV4-2|many|TRBD2
ASSTSGSEGEQY
>TRBV7-9|many|TRBD1
ASRKDRALSGANVLT
>TRBV20-1|many|.
SARGGSGETQY
>TRBV6-1|many|.
ASSDRDRAGHTQY
>TRBV4-2|.|TRBD2
ASSQAGGADYMNEQF
>TRBV5-1|.|.
ASSLEGVGNTGELF